A single sample gave rise to the 4 T cell receptor beta chains below, sequenced in a study of blood T cell repertoires in COVID-19 (TCRdb year 2020). Receptors were amplified or captured by the immunoSEQ multiplex PCR assay. TCRdb stores this immuneACCESS table with in-frame sequences only. Part of the clones is absent; in the studies checked, under half of the shortfall reflects unresolved V genes, and no reason is known for the rest. The sample contains about 160,000 clones, about four fifths of them found a single time. In total, the top ten clones hold less than 4% of the sample. The source material was PBMCs or T cells enriched from blood (not recorded which). Receptors originate from a woman aged 55-70 years who had recovered from COVID-19.

This clone was counted between two and nine times. J is TRBJ1-2 and V is TRBV7-9; 7 nucleotides align to TRBD1. The V gene end was trimmed by 1 base and the J gene end by 9 bases; junction bases not matched to a gene: 8. Germline loops: CDR1 SEHNR, CDR2 FQNEAQ (reference sequence). This CDR3 comprises 14 residues. For the CDR3, the DNA is TGTGCCAGCAGCTTAGAAGGGGGCAGACGAAGCTACACCTTC. Amino acids: CASSLEGGRRSYTF. Full variable domain (remainder filled in from reference TRBV7-9 and TRBJ1-2): DTGVSQNPRHKITKRGQNVTFRCDPISEHNRLYWYRQTLGQGPEFLTYFQNEAQLEKSRLLSDRFSAERPKGSFSTLEIQRTEQGDSAMYLCASSLEGGRRSYTFGSGTRLTVV.

The chain uses TRBV24-1 and TRBJ2-1; TRBD2 matches at 7 bases. CDR1 and CDR2 (germline): KGHDR, SFDVKD. CDR3 length equals 15 residues. J gave up 5 bases and V 2 bases, and 5 bases lay outside the gene matches. The CDR3 sequence is CATSDSGTTDNEQFF. CDR3 in DNA: TGTGCCACCAGTGATTCCGGGACTACCGACAATGAGCAGTTCTTC.

The chain couples TRBV15 to TRBJ2-5; D is perhaps TRBD1 (8 bases). The V gene lost 5 bases and the J gene lost 5 bases, with 18 bases spanning the gap. The CDR3 extends over 15 amino acids. Germline CDR1 LNHNV, CDR2 YYDKDF (reference sequence). CDR3 DNA: TGTGCCACCAGCGGAAGTACAGGGGGAGGGGAGACCCAGTACTTC. It is translated as CATSGSTGGGETQYF.

V usage is TRBV5-1 and J usage is TRBJ2-7; TRBD2 matches at 7 bases. Germline V lookup: CDR1 SGHRS, CDR2 YFSETQ. V lost 0 bases to trimming and J lost 9 bases; unmatched junction nucleotides: 6. This CDR3 region has 13 residues. CDR3 loop: CASSLEGGGWQYF. The CDR3 bases are TGCGCCAGCAGCTTGGAGGGCGGGGGATGGCAGTACTTC.